Here is one TCR beta chain with its context. The ends were cut back, 5 bases at V and 3 bases at J, with 13 bases in the middle. The CDR3 loop spans 14 amino acids. CDR1 is MNHEY, CDR2 SMNVEV, per germline (reference sequence). The data stem from a study of control samples from healthy donors and cancer patients. The method was immunoSEQ multiplex PCR; TCRdb's version includes in-frame clones alone and lacks a portion of them. The sample holds about 160,000 clones; roughly 94% are singletons and the top ten take 14%. This TCR was recovered from a man aged 55-75 years with colorectal cancer. The chain employs TRBV27 and TRBJ1-1; a weak D match, TRBD1 (5 bases). The material sequenced was PBMCs. CDR3 sequence: CASSAPGLYTEAFF. The CDR3 coding sequence is TGTGCCAGCAGTGCCCCGGGGCTCTACACTGAAGCTTTCTTT.